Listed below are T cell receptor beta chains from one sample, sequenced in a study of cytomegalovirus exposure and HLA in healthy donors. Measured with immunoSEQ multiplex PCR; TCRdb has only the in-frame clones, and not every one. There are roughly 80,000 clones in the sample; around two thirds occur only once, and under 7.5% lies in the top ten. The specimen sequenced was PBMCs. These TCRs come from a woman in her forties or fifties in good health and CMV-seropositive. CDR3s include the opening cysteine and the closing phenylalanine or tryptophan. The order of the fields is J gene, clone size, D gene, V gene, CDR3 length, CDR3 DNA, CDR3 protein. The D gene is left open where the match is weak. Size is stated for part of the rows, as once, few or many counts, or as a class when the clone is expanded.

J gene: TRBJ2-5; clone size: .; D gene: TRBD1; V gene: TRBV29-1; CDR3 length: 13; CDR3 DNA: TGCAGCGCAACCGGGACAGGGGAAGAGACCCAGTACTTC; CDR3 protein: CSATGTGEETQYF
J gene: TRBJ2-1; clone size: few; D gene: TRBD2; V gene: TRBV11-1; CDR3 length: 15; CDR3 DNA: TGTGCCAGCAGCCCCGGGACTAGGAGACGCAATGAGCAGTTCTTC; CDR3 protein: CASSPGTRRRNEQFF
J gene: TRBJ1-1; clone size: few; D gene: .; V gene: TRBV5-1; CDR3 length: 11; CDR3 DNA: TGCGCCAGCAGGGGCACCAGCGAAGCTTTCTTT; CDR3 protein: CASRGTSEAFF
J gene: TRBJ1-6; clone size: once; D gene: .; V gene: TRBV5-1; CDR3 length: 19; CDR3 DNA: TGCGGACGACCGTTGCGGGGGATTGAGGGGGGCTCCTATAATTCACCCCTCCACTTT; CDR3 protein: CGRPLRGIEGGSYNSPLHF
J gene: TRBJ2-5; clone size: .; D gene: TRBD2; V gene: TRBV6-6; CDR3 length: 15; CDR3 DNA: TGTGCCAGCAGTTACTCCCCTACTAGCGGGGGCATGGAGTACTTC; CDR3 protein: CASSYSPTSGGMEYF
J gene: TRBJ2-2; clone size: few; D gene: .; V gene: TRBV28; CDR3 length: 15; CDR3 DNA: TGTGCCAGCAATGATTCTGGGGGGTTAGCCGGGGAGCTGTTTTTT; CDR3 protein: CASNDSGGLAGELFF
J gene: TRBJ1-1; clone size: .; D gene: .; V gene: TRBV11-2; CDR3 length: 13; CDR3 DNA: TGTGCCAGCAGCCTAACGGGGAACACTGAAGCTTTCTTT; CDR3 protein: CASSLTGNTEAFF
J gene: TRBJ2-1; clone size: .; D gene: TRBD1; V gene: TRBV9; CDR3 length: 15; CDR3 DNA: TGTGCCAGCAGCGTAACAGGGGGCTCCTACAATGAGCAGTTCTTC; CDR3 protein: CASSVTGGSYNEQFF
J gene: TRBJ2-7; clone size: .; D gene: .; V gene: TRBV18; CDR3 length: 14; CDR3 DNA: TGTGCCAGCTCACCAAGGCAGGGTAGCAACGAGCAGTACTTC; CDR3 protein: CASSPRQGSNEQYF
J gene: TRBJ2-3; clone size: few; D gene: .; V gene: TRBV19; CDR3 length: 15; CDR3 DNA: TGTGCCAGTACCCTAAGGGGGAAGAGCACAGATACGCAGTATTTT; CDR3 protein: CASTLRGKSTDTQYF
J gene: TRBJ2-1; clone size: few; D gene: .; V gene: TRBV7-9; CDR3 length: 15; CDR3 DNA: TGTGCCAGCAGCTTAGAGGGAGTCCTATACAATGAGCAGTTCTTC; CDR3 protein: CASSLEGVLYNEQFF
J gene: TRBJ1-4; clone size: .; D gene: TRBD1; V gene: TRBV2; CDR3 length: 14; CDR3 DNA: TGTGCCACCGAAGGAGGACAGGGCATCGAAAAACTGTTTTTT; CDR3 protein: CATEGGQGIEKLFF
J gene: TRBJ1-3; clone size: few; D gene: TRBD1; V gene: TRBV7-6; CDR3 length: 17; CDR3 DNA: TGTGCCAGCAGCTTAGAGGGACAGGGGGCGTCTGGAAACACCATATATTTT; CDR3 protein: CASSLEGQGASGNTIYF
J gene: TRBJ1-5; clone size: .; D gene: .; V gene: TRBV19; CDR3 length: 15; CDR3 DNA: TGTGCCAGTAGTATAGACAGGGCTAGCAATCAGCCCCAGCATTTT; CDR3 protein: CASSIDRASNQPQHF
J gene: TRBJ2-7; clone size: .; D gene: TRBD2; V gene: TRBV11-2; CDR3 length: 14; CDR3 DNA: TGTGCCAGCAGCTTAGGTGGGGGGGCCTACGAGCAGTACTTC; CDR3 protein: CASSLGGGAYEQYF
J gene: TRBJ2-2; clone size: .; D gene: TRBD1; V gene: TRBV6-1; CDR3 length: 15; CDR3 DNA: TGTACCAGCAGTCCCGGGACAGGGTACACCGGGGAGCTGTTTTTT; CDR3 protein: CTSSPGTGYTGELFF
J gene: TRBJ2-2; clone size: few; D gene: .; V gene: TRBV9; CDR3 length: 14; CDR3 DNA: TGTGCCAGCAGCGTACAGGGGCGCACCGGGGAGCTGTTTTTT; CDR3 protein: CASSVQGRTGELFF
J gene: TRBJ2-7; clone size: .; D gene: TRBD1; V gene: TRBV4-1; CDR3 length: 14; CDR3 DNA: TGCGCCAGCAGCCAAGATCGACAGGGCTACGAGCAGTACTTC; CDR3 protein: CASSQDRQGYEQYF
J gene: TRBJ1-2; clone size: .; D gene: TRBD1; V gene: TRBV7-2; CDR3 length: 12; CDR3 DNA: TGTGCCAGCAGCCGACAGGGGATTGGCTACACCTTC; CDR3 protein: CASSRQGIGYTF
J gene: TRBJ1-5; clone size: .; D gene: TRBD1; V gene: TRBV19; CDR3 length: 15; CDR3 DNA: TGTGCCAGTAGTCGGGAGGGGGCTCTAAGTCAGCCCCAGCATTTT; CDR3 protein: CASSREGALSQPQHF
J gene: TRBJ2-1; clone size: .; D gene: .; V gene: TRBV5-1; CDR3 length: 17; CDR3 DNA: TGCGCCAGCCGTGAGGGGGGGCCAGATGCTTCCTACAATGAGCAGTTCTTC; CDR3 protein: CASREGGPDASYNEQFF
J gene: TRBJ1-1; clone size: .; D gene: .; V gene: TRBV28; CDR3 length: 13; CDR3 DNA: TGTGCCAGCAGTTTTGGCAGTATCGCTGAAGCTTTCTTT; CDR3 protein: CASSFGSIAEAFF
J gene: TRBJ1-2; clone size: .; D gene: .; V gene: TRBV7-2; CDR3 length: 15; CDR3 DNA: TGTGCCAGCAGCTTAGAGCCCATGCGGGGAGGGGGCTACACCTTC; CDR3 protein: CASSLEPMRGGGYTF
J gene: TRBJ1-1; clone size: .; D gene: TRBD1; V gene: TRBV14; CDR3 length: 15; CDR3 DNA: TGTGCCAGCAGTCGTACAGGGGTTCTTAACACTGAAGCTTTCTTT; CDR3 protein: CASSRTGVLNTEAFF
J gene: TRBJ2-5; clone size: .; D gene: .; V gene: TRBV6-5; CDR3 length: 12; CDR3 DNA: TGTGCCAGCAGTACGGACAGCGAGACCCAGTACTTC; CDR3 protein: CASSTDSETQYF
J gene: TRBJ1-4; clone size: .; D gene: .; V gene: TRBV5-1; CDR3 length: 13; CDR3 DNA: TGCGCCAGCAGCCCAGGCCTGGATGAAAAACTGTTTTTT; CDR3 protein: CASSPGLDEKLFF
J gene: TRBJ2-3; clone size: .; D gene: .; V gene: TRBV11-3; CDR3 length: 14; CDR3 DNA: TGTGCCAGCAGCTTGTCCACCTACACAGATACGCAGTATTTT; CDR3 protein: CASSLSTYTDTQYF
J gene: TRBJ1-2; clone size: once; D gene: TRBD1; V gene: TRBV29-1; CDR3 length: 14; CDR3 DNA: TGCAGCGTCCCTGACAGGGAGAAATCGGATAGCTACACCTTC; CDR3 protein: CSVPDREKSDSYTF
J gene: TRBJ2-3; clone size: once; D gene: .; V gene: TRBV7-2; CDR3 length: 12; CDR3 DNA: TGTGCCAGCAGCGACTACGGGGATACGCAGTATTTT; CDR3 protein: CASSDYGDTQYF
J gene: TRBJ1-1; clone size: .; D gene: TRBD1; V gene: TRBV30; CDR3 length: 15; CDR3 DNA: TGTGCCTGGAGTACAGGGGGGGAGAGGAACACTGAAGCTTTCTTT; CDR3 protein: CAWSTGGERNTEAFF
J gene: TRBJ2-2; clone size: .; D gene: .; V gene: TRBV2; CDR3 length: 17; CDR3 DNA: TGTGCCAGCAGTGGGATTTTCGTGAGTCGGGTCACCGGGGAGCTGTTTTTT; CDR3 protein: CASSGIFVSRVTGELFF
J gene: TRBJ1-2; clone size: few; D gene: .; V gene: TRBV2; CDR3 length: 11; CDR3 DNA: TGTGCCAGCACCCAAACGGGGGGCTACACCTTC; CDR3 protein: CASTQTGGYTF